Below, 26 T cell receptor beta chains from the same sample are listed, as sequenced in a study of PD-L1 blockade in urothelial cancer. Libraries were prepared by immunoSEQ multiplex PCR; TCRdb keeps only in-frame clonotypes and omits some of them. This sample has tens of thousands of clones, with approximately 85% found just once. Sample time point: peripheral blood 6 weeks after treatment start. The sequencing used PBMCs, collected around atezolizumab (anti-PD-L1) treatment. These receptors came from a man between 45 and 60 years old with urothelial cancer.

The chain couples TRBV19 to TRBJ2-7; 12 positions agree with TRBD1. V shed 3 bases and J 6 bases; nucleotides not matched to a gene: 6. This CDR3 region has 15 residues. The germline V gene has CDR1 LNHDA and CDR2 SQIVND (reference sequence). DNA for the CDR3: TGTGCCAGTAGTATTACCGGGACAGGGGGCGCCGAGCAGTACTTC. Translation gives CASSITGTGGAEQYF.

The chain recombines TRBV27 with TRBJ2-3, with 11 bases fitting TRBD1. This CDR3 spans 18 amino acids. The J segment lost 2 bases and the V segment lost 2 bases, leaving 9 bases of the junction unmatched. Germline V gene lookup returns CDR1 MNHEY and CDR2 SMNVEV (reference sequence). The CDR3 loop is CASSLAGQGEANTDTQYF. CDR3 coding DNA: TGTGCCAGCAGTTTAGCGGGACAGGGGGAGGCTAACACAGATACGCAGTATTTT.

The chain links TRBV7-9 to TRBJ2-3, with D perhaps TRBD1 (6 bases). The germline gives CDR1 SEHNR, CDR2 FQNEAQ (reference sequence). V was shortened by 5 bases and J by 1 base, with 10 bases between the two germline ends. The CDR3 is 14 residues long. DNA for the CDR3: TGTGCCAGCAGCGGGGGCGGCCGCACAGATACGCAGTATTTT. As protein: CASSGGGRTDTQYF.

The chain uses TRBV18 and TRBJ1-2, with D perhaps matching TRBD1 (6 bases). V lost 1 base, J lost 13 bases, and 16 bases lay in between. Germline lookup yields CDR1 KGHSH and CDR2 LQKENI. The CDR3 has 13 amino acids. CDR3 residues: CASSPLGDEGGTF. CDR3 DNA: TGTGCCAGCTCACCACTTGGAGACGAAGGGGGCACCTTC.

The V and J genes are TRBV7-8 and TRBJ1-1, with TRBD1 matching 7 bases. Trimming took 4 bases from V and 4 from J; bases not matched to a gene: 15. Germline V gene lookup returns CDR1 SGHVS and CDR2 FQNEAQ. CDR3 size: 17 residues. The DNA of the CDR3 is TGTGCCAGCAGCTCCGCAACTATCACGACAGGGATCACTGAAGCTTTCTTT. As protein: CASSSATITTGITEAFF.

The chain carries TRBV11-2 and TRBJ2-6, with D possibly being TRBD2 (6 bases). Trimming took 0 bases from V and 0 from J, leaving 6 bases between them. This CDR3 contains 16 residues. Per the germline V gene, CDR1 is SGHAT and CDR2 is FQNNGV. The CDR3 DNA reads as TGTGCCAGCAGCTTAGAGGGGGGCTCTGGGGCCAACGTCCTGACTTTC. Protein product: CASSLEGGSGANVLTF.

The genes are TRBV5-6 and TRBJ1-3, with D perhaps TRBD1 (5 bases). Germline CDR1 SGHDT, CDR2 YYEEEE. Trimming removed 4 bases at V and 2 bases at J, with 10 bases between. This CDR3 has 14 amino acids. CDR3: CASSLGQPGNTIYF. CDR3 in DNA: TGTGCCAGCAGCCTGGGGCAACCTGGAAACACCATATATTTT.

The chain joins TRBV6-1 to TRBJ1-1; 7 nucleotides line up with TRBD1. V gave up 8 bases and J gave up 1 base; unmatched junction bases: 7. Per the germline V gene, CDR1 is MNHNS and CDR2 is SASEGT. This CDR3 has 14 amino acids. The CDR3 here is CASAGQHPNTEAFF. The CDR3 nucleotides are TGTGCCAGCGCGGGACAGCACCCGAACACTGAAGCTTTCTTT.

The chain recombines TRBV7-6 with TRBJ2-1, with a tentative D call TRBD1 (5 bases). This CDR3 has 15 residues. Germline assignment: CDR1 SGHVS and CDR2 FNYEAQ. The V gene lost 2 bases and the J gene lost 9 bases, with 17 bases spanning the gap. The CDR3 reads CASSLNQGILSEQFF. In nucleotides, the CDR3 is TGTGCCAGCAGCTTAAACCAGGGTATTCTATCTGAGCAGTTCTTC.

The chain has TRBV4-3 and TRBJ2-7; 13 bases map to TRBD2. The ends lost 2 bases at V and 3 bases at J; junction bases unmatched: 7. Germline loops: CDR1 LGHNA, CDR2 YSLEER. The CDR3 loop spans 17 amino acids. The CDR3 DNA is TGCGCCAGCAGCCAAACCACCGGGACTAGCGGGAACTACGAGCAGTACTTC. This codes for CASSQTTGTSGNYEQYF.

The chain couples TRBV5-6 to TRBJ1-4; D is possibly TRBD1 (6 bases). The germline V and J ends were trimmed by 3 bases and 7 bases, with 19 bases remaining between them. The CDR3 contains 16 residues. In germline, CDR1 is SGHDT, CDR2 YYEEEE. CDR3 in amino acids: CASSWSDRPRGEKLFF. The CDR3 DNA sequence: TGTGCCAGCAGCTGGTCTGACAGGCCTCGGGGTGAAAAACTGTTTTTT.

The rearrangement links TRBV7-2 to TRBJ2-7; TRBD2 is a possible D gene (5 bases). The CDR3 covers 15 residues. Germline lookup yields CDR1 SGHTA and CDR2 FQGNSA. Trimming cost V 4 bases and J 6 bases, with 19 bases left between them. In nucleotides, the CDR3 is TGTGCCAGCAGCTCAGGACTGCCCCCCCCGTTCGAGCAGTACTTC. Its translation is CASSSGLPPPFEQYF. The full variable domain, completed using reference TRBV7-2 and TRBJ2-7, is GAGVSQSPSNKVTEKGKDVELRCDPISGHTALYWYRQSLGQGLEFLIYFQGNSAPDKSGLPSDRFSAERTGGSVSTLTIQRTQQEDSAVYLCASSSGLPPPFEQYFGPGTRLTVT.

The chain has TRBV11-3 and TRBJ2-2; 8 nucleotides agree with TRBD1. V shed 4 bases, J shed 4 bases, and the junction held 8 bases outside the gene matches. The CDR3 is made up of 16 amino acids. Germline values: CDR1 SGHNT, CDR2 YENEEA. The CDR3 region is CASSSLTGVGTGELFF. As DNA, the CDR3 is TGTGCCAGCAGCTCGTTGACAGGGGTAGGCACCGGGGAGCTGTTTTTT.

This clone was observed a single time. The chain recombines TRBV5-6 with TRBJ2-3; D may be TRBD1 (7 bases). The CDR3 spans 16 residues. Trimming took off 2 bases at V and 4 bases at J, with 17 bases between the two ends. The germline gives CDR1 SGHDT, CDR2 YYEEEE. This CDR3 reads CASSFPGGGIADTQYF. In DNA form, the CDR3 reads TGTGCCAGCAGCTTCCCAGGGGGAGGTATAGCAGATACGCAGTATTTT.

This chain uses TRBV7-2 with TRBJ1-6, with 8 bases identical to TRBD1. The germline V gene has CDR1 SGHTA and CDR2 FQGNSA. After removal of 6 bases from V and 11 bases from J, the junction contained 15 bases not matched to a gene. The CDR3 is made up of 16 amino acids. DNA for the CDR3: TGTGCCAGCAGGCGGGACAGGATAGGCCAGCATACACCCCTCCACTTT. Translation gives CASRRDRIGQHTPLHF.

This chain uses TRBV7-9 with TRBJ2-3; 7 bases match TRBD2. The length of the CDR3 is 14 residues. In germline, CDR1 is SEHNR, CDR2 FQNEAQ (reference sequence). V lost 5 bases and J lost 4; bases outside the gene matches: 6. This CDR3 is CASSPRLAPDTQYF. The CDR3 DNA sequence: TGTGCCAGCAGCCCCAGACTAGCACCAGATACGCAGTATTTT.

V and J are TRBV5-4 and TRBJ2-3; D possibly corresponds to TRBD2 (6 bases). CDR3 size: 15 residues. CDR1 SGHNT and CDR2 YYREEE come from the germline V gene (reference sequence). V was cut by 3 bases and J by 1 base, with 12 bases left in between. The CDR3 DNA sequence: TGTGCCAGCAGCTCGGGGGACCGTCGCACAGATACGCAGTATTTT. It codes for CASSSGDRRTDTQYF.

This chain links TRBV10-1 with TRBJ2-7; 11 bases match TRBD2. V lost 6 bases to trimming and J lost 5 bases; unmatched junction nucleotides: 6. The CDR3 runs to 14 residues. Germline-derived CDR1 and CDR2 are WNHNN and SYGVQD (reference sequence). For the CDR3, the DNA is TGCGCCAGCAGCCAGACTAGCGGGGTCGACGAGCAGTACTTC. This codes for CASSQTSGVDEQYF.

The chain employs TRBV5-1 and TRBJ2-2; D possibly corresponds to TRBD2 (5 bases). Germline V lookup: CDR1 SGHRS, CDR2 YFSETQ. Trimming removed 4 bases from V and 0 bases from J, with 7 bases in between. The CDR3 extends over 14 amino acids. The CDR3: CASSPDSNTGELFF. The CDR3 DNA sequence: TGCGCCAGCAGCCCGGACTCGAACACCGGGGAGCTGTTTTTT.

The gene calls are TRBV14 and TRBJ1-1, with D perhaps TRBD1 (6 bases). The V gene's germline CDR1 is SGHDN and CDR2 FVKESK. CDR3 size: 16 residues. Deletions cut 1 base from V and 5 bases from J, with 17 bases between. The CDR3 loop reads CASSQGARGGGTEAFF. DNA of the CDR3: TGTGCCAGCAGCCAAGGTGCCAGAGGGGGTGGGACTGAAGCTTTCTTT. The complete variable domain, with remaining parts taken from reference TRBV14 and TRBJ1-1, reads EAGVTQFPSHSVIEKGQTVTLRCDPISGHDNLYWYRRVMGKEIKFLLHFVKESKQDESGMPNNRFLAERTGGTYSTLKVQPAELEDSGVYFCASSQGARGGGTEAFFGQGTRLTVV.

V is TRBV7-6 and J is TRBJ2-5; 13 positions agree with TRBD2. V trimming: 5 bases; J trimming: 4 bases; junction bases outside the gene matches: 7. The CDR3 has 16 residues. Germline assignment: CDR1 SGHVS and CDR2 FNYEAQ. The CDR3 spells CASSLGLAGAGETQYF. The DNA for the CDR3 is TGTGCCAGCAGCCTCGGACTAGCGGGAGCGGGAGAGACCCAGTACTTC.

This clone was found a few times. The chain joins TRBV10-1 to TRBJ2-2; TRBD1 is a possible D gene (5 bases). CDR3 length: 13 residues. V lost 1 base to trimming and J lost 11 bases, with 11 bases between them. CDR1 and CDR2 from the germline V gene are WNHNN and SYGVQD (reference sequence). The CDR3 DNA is TGCGCCAGCAGTGAGTTTAAGCAGGGTGAGCTGTTTTTT. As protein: CASSEFKQGELFF.

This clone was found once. CDR3 loop: CATTPDKLEPQHF. As DNA, the CDR3 is TGTGCCACTACCCCGGACAAGTTGGAGCCCCAGCATTTT. The V and J genes are TRBV6-1 and TRBJ1-5; perhaps TRBD1 as D (5 bases). Trimming took 10 bases from V and 8 from J, leaving 18 bases between them. The germline gives CDR1 MNHNS, CDR2 SASEGT. The CDR3 spans 13 residues.

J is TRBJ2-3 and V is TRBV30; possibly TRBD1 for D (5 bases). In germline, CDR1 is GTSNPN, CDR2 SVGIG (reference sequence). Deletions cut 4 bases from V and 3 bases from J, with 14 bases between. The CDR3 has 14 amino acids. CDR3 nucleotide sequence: TGTGCCTGGAATCCAGGGCTTAAGACAGATACGCAGTATTTT. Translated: CAWNPGLKTDTQYF.

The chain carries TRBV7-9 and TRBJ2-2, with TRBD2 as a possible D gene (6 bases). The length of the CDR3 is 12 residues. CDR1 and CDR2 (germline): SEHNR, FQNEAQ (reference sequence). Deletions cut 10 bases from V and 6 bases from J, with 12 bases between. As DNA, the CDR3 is TGTGCCACCGGCGGAGGGTCCGGGGAGCTGTTTTTT. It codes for CATGGGSGELFF. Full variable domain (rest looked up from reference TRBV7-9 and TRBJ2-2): DTGVSQNPRHKITKRGQNVTFRCDPISEHNRLYWYRQTLGQGPEFLTYFQNEAQLEKSRLLSDRFSAERPKGSFSTLEIQRTEQGDSAMYLCATGGGSGELFFGEGSRLTVL.

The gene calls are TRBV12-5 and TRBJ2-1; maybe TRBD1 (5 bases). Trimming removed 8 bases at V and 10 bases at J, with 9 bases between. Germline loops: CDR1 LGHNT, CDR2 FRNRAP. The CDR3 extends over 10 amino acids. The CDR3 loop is CASISGEQFF. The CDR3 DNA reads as TGTGCTAGTATCTCAGGGGAGCAGTTCTTC.